This T cell receptor (beta chain) was recorded in a study of cytomegalovirus exposure and HLA in healthy donors. Study outcomes and limitations: The study flagged some 180 TCR beta chains as cytomegalovirus-associated. Later genetic work tied a missense DCLRE1C variant to beta-chain V and J trimming.

In the case of this clone: Antigen specificity is unknown.

Germline-derived CDR1 and CDR2 are SGHTS and YDEGEE. V lost 4 bases and J lost 5, with 22 bases in between. This CDR3 has 17 amino acids. It was with 60 Vbeta and 13 Jbeta primers that the PCR ran. The table came from immunoSEQ multiplex PCR; TCRdb's copy has only in-frame clones and leaves some out. Its table lists 110,000 to 150,000 clones. The study sampled nominally healthy donors, though unrecorded immune exposures were likely. This TCR was recovered from a man aged 40-49 years in good health and CMV-seronegative. The sequencing sample was made of PBMCs. The chain carries TRBV5-8 and TRBJ2-1, with D possibly TRBD1 on 5 matching bases. The CDR3 sequence: CASSPPWVGALNNEQFF. DNA for the CDR3: TGTGCCAGCAGCCCCCCCTGGGTTGGGGCTCTTAACAATGAGCAGTTCTTC.